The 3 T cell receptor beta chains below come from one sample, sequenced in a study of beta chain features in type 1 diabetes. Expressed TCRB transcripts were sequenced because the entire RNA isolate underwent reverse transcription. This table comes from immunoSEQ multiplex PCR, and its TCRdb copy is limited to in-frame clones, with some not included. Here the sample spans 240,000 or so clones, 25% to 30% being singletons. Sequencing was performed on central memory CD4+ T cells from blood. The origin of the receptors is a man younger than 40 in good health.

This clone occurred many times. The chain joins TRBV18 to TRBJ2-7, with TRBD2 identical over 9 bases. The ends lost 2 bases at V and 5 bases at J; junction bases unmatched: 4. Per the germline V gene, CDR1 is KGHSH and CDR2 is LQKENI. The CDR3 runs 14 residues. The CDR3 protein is CASSPASGNHEQYF. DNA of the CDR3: TGTGCCAGCTCACCAGCTAGCGGGAACCACGAGCAGTACTTC.

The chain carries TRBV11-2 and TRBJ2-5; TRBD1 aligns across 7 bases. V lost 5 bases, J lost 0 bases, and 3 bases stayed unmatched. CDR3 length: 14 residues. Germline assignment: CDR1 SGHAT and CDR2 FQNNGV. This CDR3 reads CASSPGTDQETQYF. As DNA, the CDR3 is TGTGCCAGCAGCCCTGGGACAGACCAAGAGACCCAGTACTTC.

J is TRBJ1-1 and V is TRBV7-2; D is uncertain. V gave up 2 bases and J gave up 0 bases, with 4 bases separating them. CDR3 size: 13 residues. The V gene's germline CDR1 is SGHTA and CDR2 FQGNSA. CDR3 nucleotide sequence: TGTGCCAGCAGCTTACAATTGAACACTGAAGCTTTCTTT. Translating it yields CASSLQLNTEAFF. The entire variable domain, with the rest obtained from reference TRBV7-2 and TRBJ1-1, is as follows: GAGVSQSPSNKVTEKGKDVELRCDPISGHTALYWYRQSLGQGLEFLIYFQGNSAPDKSGLPSDRFSAERTGGSVSTLTIQRTQQEDSAVYLCASSLQLNTEAFFGQGTRLTVV.